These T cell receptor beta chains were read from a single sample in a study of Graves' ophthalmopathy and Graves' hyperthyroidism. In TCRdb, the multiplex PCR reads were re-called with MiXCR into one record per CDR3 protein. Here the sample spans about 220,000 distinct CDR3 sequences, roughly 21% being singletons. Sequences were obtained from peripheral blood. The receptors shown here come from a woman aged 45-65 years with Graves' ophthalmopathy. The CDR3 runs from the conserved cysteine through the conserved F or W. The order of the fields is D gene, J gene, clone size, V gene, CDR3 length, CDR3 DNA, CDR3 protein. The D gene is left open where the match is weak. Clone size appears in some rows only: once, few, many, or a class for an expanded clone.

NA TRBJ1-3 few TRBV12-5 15 TGTGCTAGTGGTGCCCGGGCAGTGGACGTAAACACCATATATTTT CASGARAVDVNTIYF
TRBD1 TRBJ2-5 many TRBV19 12 TGTGCCAGTAGTTCCAGGGGGGAGACCCAGTACTTC CASSSRGETQYF
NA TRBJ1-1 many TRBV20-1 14 TGCAGTGCTAGAGATCAGGGCGGGAACACTGAAGCTTTCTTT CSARDQGGNTEAFF
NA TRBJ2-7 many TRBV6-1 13 TGTGCCAGCAGGGAGGGCTCCCGTAGCGAGCAGTACTTC CASREGSRSEQYF
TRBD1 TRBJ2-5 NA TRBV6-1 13 TGTGCCAGCAGAACAGGGGTCGCGGAGACCCAGTACTTC CASRTGVAETQYF
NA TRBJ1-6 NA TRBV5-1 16 TGCGCCAGCAGCTTGGAATCAGGGGTCGGGAATTCACCCCTCCACTTT CASSLESGVGNSPLHF
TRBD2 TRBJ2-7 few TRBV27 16 TGTGCCAGCAGTGCCCCTTTGCGGGAGGGCCTCTACGAGCAGTACTTC CASSAPLREGLYEQYF
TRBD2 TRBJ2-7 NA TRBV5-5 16 TGTGCCAGCAGCTTGGTGGCGTCGGCGGGAGTAAGTGAGCAGTACTTC CASSLVASAGVSEQYF
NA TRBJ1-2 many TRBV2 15 TGTGCCAGCAGCAAGGAGGGACAATGGATCTATGGCTACACCTTC CASSKEGQWIYGYTF
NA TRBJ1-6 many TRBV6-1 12 TGTGCCAGCAGTACAAGAGCTTCACCCCTCCACTTT CASSTRASPLHF
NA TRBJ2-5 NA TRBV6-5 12 TGTGCCAGCAGACGGGACCCCACGACCCAGTACTTC CASRRDPTTQYF
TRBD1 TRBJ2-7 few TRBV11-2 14 TGTGCCAGCAGCCCCAAGCGGCAGGGGGCGCGACAGTACTTC CASSPKRQGARQYF
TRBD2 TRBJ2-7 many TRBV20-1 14 TGCAGTGCTAGCGGGACTAGCGGGTTTGACGAGCAGTACTTC CSASGTSGFDEQYF
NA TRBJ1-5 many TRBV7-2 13 TGTGCCAGCAGCTTCCACAGGGATCAGCCCCAGCATTTT CASSFHRDQPQHF
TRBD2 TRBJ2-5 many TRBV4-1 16 TGCGCCAGCAGCCAAGATCTAGCGGGAGACGGGGAGACCCAGTACTTC CASSQDLAGDGETQYF